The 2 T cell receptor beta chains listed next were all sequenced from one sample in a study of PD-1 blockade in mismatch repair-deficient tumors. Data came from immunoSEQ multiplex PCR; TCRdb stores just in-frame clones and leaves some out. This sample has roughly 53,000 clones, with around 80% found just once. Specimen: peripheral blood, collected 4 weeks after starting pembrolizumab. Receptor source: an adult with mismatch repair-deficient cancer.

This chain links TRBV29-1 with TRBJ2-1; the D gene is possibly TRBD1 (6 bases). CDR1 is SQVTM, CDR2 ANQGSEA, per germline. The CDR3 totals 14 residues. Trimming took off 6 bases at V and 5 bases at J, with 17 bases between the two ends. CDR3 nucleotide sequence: TGCAGCGTGACAGGACTGCCTTCCAACAATGAGCAGTTCTTC. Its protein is CSVTGLPSNNEQFF.

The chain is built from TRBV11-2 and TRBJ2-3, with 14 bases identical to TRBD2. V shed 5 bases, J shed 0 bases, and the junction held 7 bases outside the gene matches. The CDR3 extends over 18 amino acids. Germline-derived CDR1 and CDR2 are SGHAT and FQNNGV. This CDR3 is CASSPGTSGSLSTDTQYF. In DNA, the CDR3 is TGTGCCAGCAGCCCCGGGACTAGCGGGAGCCTTAGCACAGATACGCAGTATTTT.